This T cell receptor (beta chain) was identified during a study of blood T cells in healthy people across ages. Alongside a J-beta primer mix, a sample-barcoded 5' primer served in a second PCR lasting about 6 to 12 cycles. TCRdb recomputed calls from the 5' RACE reads with MiXCR, one row per CDR3 protein. The profile shows around 940,000 distinct CDR3 sequences, roughly 51% of them singletons. The CDR3 is made up of 15 amino acids. Per germline, CDR1 SGHRS and CDR2 YFSETQ. J lost 0 bases, V lost 3 bases, and 5 bases had no gene match. A word on this clonotype: The antigen remains unidentified.

Findings and limits, study-wide: TCR beta diversity correlated strongly with naive T cell percentage. Per million T cells, TCR beta diversity dropped roughly linearly as age increased.

Sequencing was done on a sample of blood. The source is a woman aged 60 to 75 in good health. V usage is TRBV5-1 and J usage is TRBJ2-5, with TRBD1 matching 7 bases. The CDR3 DNA is TGCGCCAGCAGCTCTCGACAGGGCGACCAAGAGACCCAGTACTTC. This sequence encodes CASSSRQGDQETQYF.